The rows below give T cell receptor beta chains drawn from one sample of a study of T-cell memory formation after mild COVID-19. TCRdb ran MiXCR on the 5' RACE reads and lists one entry per CDR3 protein. The table lists hundreds of thousands of distinct CDR3 sequences, roughly 20% of them singletons. Input material: PBMCs or a T cell subset sorted from them (not recorded which). Source of these receptors: an adult woman who had mild COVID-19 (a few samples of this study predate the infection). Cell type and time point are not known. The CDR3 runs from the conserved cysteine through the conserved F or W. The D gene is left open where the match is weak. Size tells how often a clone was seen (once, few, many) or the class of an expanded clone, and some rows leave it out.

J gene: TRBJ1-1; clone size: .; V gene: TRBV24-1; D gene: TRBD1; CDR3 DNA: TGTGCCACCAGAACATCCGGGACAGTGAACACTGAAGCTTTCTTT; CDR3 protein: CATRTSGTVNTEAFF
J gene: TRBJ1-4; clone size: few; V gene: TRBV20-1; D gene: TRBD1; CDR3 DNA: TGCAGTGCCATTCTCCGGGACAGGGGTGAAAAACTGTTTTTT; CDR3 protein: CSAILRDRGEKLFF
J gene: TRBJ1-2; clone size: .; V gene: TRBV11-2; D gene: .; CDR3 DNA: TGTGCCAGCAGCTTAGCACAGGGTACGGGCTACACCTTC; CDR3 protein: CASSLAQGTGYTF
J gene: TRBJ2-3; clone size: .; V gene: TRBV7-3; D gene: TRBD1; CDR3 DNA: TGTGCCAGCAGTACCATCGCGTCAGGTGTGGACAGGGCCACAGATACGCAGTATTTT; CDR3 protein: CASSTIASGVDRATDTQYF
J gene: TRBJ2-5; clone size: few; V gene: TRBV7-9; D gene: .; CDR3 DNA: TGTGCCAGCAGCTTAAGGACTGCAGAGGAGACCCAGTACTTC; CDR3 protein: CASSLRTAEETQYF
J gene: TRBJ2-3; clone size: .; V gene: TRBV12-3/TRBV12-4; D gene: TRBD2; CDR3 DNA: TGTGCCAGCAGTCGGACTAGCGGGAGGGCGAATACGCAGTATTTT; CDR3 protein: CASSRTSGRANTQYF
J gene: TRBJ1-1; clone size: .; V gene: TRBV7-9; D gene: TRBD1; CDR3 DNA: TGTGCCAGCCACTACAGGGGTAGGGACACTGAAGCTTTCTTT; CDR3 protein: CASHYRGRDTEAFF
J gene: TRBJ1-2; clone size: few; V gene: TRBV4-1; D gene: .; CDR3 DNA: TGCGCCAGCAGCCAGGGTTCGGGCAGGGTGGACTTC; CDR3 protein: CASSQGSGRVDF
J gene: TRBJ1-1; clone size: few; V gene: TRBV6-1; D gene: .; CDR3 DNA: TGTGCCAGCAGTGAATGGGGGGCGGCCAGGTTGAACACTGAAGCTTTCTTT; CDR3 protein: CASSEWGAARLNTEAFF
J gene: TRBJ2-6; clone size: .; V gene: TRBV6-5; D gene: .; CDR3 DNA: TGTGCCAGCAGCCGCCCCGGGGCTGGGGCCAACGTCCTGACTTTC; CDR3 protein: CASSRPGAGANVLTF
J gene: TRBJ2-5; clone size: .; V gene: TRBV7-9; D gene: .; CDR3 DNA: TGTGCCAGCAGCGCAGGACTAACCGTGGAGACCCAGTACTTC; CDR3 protein: CASSAGLTVETQYF
J gene: TRBJ2-7; clone size: many; V gene: TRBV24-1; D gene: .; CDR3 DNA: TGTGCCACCAGTGATCTCTACGAGCAGTACTTC; CDR3 protein: CATSDLYEQYF
J gene: TRBJ1-1; clone size: many; V gene: TRBV7-2; D gene: .; CDR3 DNA: TGTGCCAGCAGCCCAGACAGGCAGAACACTGAAGCTTTCTTT; CDR3 protein: CASSPDRQNTEAFF
J gene: TRBJ1-1; clone size: .; V gene: TRBV12-3/TRBV12-4; D gene: .; CDR3 DNA: TGTGCCAGCAGTTACATAAGAAACACTGAAGCTTTCTTT; CDR3 protein: CASSYIRNTEAFF
J gene: TRBJ1-1; clone size: few; V gene: TRBV6-1; D gene: .; CDR3 DNA: TGTGCCAGCAGTGGGGGACGTCGGCCTGAAGCTTTCTTT; CDR3 protein: CASSGGRRPEAFF
J gene: TRBJ2-5; clone size: few; V gene: TRBV10-3; D gene: TRBD1; CDR3 DNA: TGTGCCATCAAAGTAGAGGGAGCGGACCAGGGACAGGGGGATATGGAGACCCAGTACTTC; CDR3 protein: CAIKVEGADQGQGDMETQYF
J gene: TRBJ2-2; clone size: .; V gene: TRBV7-8; D gene: TRBD2; CDR3 DNA: TGTGCCAGCAGCCCAGTCCGGCTAGCGGGAGGGCCTGATACCGGGGAGCTGTTTTTT; CDR3 protein: CASSPVRLAGGPDTGELFF
J gene: TRBJ2-2; clone size: many; V gene: TRBV5-1; D gene: .; CDR3 DNA: TGCGCCAGCAGCTTTTCAGGCACCGGGGAGCTGTTTTTT; CDR3 protein: CASSFSGTGELFF
J gene: TRBJ2-5; clone size: few; V gene: TRBV4-1; D gene: .; CDR3 DNA: TGCGCCAGCAGCCCACCAGGGGAGACGGAGACCCAGTACTTC; CDR3 protein: CASSPPGETETQYF
J gene: TRBJ1-1; clone size: .; V gene: TRBV6-5; D gene: TRBD1; CDR3 DNA: TGTGCCAGCATCCCGGGACAGGGGACCACTGAAGCTTTCTTT; CDR3 protein: CASIPGQGTTEAFF
J gene: TRBJ1-2; clone size: few; V gene: TRBV5-1; D gene: TRBD1; CDR3 DNA: TGCGCCAGCAGCTTACTTTTCGGGACAGAAAACTATGGCTACACCTTC; CDR3 protein: CASSLLFGTENYGYTF
J gene: TRBJ1-2; clone size: few; V gene: TRBV29-1; D gene: .; CDR3 DNA: TGCAGCGTTGAAGATACAAGTAGCTATGGCTACACCTTC; CDR3 protein: CSVEDTSSYGYTF
J gene: TRBJ2-3; clone size: few; V gene: TRBV19; D gene: .; CDR3 DNA: TGTGCCAGTAGTATGAGTCGGGGCACAGATACGCAGTATTTT; CDR3 protein: CASSMSRGTDTQYF
J gene: TRBJ1-1; clone size: .; V gene: TRBV20-1; D gene: .; CDR3 DNA: TGCAGTGTGACAGAGAACACTGAAGCTTTCTTT; CDR3 protein: CSVTENTEAFF
J gene: TRBJ2-1; clone size: .; V gene: TRBV7-8; D gene: .; CDR3 DNA: TGTGCCAGCAGCTTATTGGGCGGGGAACGCAATGAGCAGTTCTTC; CDR3 protein: CASSLLGGERNEQFF
J gene: TRBJ2-1; clone size: few; V gene: TRBV11-3; D gene: TRBD2; CDR3 DNA: TGTGCCAGCAGCTTCCAAACTAGCGGGAGGGCCTACAATGAGCAGTTCTTC; CDR3 protein: CASSFQTSGRAYNEQFF
J gene: TRBJ2-1; clone size: .; V gene: TRBV20-1; D gene: TRBD2; CDR3 DNA: TGCAGTGCTGCCCCGGGACTAGCGATTGGCAATGAGCAGTTCTTC; CDR3 protein: CSAAPGLAIGNEQFF
J gene: TRBJ1-5; clone size: many; V gene: TRBV27; D gene: TRBD1; CDR3 DNA: TGTGCCAGCAGCTGGACAGGGGGCTCCCTAGTAGTTAATCAGCCCCAGCATTTT; CDR3 protein: CASSWTGGSLVVNQPQHF
J gene: TRBJ2-1; clone size: .; V gene: TRBV29-1; D gene: .; CDR3 DNA: TGCAGCGTTGAGCCAAATACGGAGAATGAGCAGTTCTTC; CDR3 protein: CSVEPNTENEQFF
J gene: TRBJ2-5; clone size: .; V gene: TRBV2; D gene: .; CDR3 DNA: TGTGCCAGCAGTCCGGACTTTCGGGAGACCCAGTACTTC; CDR3 protein: CASSPDFRETQYF
J gene: TRBJ2-3; clone size: .; V gene: TRBV5-1; D gene: .; CDR3 DNA: TGCGCCAGCAGCGGGGGGCGCGCGGGAGATACGCAGTATTTT; CDR3 protein: CASSGGRAGDTQYF
J gene: TRBJ1-1; clone size: .; V gene: TRBV7-7; D gene: .; CDR3 DNA: TGTGCTAGCAGCTTCCAGAGTAACACTGAAGCTTTCTTT; CDR3 protein: CASSFQSNTEAFF
J gene: TRBJ2-7; clone size: .; V gene: TRBV6-5; D gene: .; CDR3 DNA: TGTGCCAGCAGACAACAGCCATCCTACGAGCAGTACTTC; CDR3 protein: CASRQQPSYEQYF
J gene: TRBJ2-3; clone size: many; V gene: TRBV4-1; D gene: TRBD1; CDR3 DNA: TGCGCCAGCAGCCAAGTCTCGGGACAGGGCACAGATACGCAGTATTTT; CDR3 protein: CASSQVSGQGTDTQYF
J gene: TRBJ2-2; clone size: few; V gene: TRBV10-3; D gene: .; CDR3 DNA: TGTGCCATCAGTGAAATGGGTTCCACCGGGGAGCTGTTTTTT; CDR3 protein: CAISEMGSTGELFF
J gene: TRBJ1-1; clone size: .; V gene: TRBV24-1; D gene: .; CDR3 DNA: TGTGCCACCAGTGAGGCAGGGAAGGGGTTCACTGAAGCTTTCTTT; CDR3 protein: CATSEAGKGFTEAFF
J gene: TRBJ2-1; clone size: .; V gene: TRBV20-1; D gene: TRBD2; CDR3 DNA: TGCAGTGCGGACAGCGGGAGTTCCTACAATGAGCAGTTCTTC; CDR3 protein: CSADSGSSYNEQFF
J gene: TRBJ1-2; clone size: few; V gene: TRBV29-1; D gene: .; CDR3 DNA: TGCAGCGTCACCCGGGGGGCGATCGGCTACACCTTC; CDR3 protein: CSVTRGAIGYTF
J gene: TRBJ2-3; clone size: few; V gene: TRBV7-2; D gene: TRBD2; CDR3 DNA: TGTGCCAGCAGCTTAGCTGGGCTAGCGGGAAGCACAGATACGCAGTATTTT; CDR3 protein: CASSLAGLAGSTDTQYF
J gene: TRBJ2-1; clone size: .; V gene: TRBV4-3; D gene: .; CDR3 DNA: TGCGCCAGCAGCGGTGGGACGGCCCGATACAATGAGCAGTTCTTC; CDR3 protein: CASSGGTARYNEQFF
J gene: TRBJ2-5; clone size: .; V gene: TRBV18; D gene: .; CDR3 DNA: TGTGCCAGCTCACCAATTACGGGGACAAAGGAGACCCAGTACTTC; CDR3 protein: CASSPITGTKETQYF
J gene: TRBJ1-1; clone size: .; V gene: TRBV3-1; D gene: TRBD1; CDR3 DNA: TGTGCCAGCAGCCAAGATTGGAGGCAGGGGGGAGCTTTCTTT; CDR3 protein: CASSQDWRQGGAFF
J gene: TRBJ2-2; clone size: few; V gene: TRBV11-2; D gene: .; CDR3 DNA: TGTGCCAGCAGCTTAGAGTTACCTAGCGTTTACACCGGGGAGCTGTTTTTT; CDR3 protein: CASSLELPSVYTGELFF
J gene: TRBJ2-7; clone size: .; V gene: TRBV27; D gene: TRBD2; CDR3 DNA: TGTGCCAGCAGTTTTAAGTCTAGCGGGAGCTACTCCTACGAGCAGTACTTC; CDR3 protein: CASSFKSSGSYSYEQYF
J gene: TRBJ1-1; clone size: few; V gene: TRBV6-5; D gene: TRBD1; CDR3 DNA: TGTGCCAGCAGCAACAGGACTGGAGGGGGCGGGAGTGAAGCTTTCTTT; CDR3 protein: CASSNRTGGGGSEAFF
J gene: TRBJ2-1; clone size: few; V gene: TRBV11-2; D gene: .; CDR3 DNA: TGTGCCAGCAGCCCCTATATGGGACGAACCTACAATGAGCAGTTCTTC; CDR3 protein: CASSPYMGRTYNEQFF
J gene: TRBJ1-2; clone size: .; V gene: TRBV14; D gene: .; CDR3 DNA: TGTGCCAGCAGCCAAGATAAGTGGAATGGCTACACCTTC; CDR3 protein: CASSQDKWNGYTF
J gene: TRBJ2-7; clone size: few; V gene: TRBV7-9; D gene: .; CDR3 DNA: TGTGCCAGCAGCTTAGCAAGGAGCGACTGGGAGCAGTACTTC; CDR3 protein: CASSLARSDWEQYF
J gene: TRBJ1-1; clone size: .; V gene: TRBV7-2; D gene: .; CDR3 DNA: TGTGCCAGCAGCTTACAGGGCCGCCAGGCTTTCTTT; CDR3 protein: CASSLQGRQAFF
J gene: TRBJ1-5; clone size: .; V gene: TRBV15; D gene: .; CDR3 DNA: TGTGCCACCAGCACCAGAAGCAATCAGCCCCAGCATTTT; CDR3 protein: CATSTRSNQPQHF
J gene: TRBJ2-6; clone size: .; V gene: TRBV7-8; D gene: TRBD2; CDR3 DNA: TGTGCCAGCAGCTGGGGGGGGACGGTTAGCTCTGGGGCCAACGTCCTGACTTTC; CDR3 protein: CASSWGGTVSSGANVLTF
J gene: TRBJ1-1; clone size: few; V gene: TRBV20-1; D gene: TRBD1; CDR3 DNA: TGCAGTGCTTTACAGGGGGGGAACACTGAAGCTTTCTTT; CDR3 protein: CSALQGGNTEAFF
J gene: TRBJ2-2; clone size: .; V gene: TRBV20-1; D gene: .; CDR3 DNA: TGCAGTGCCAAGCGAATCACGGGAGCGGTCGCCAACACCGGGGAGCTGTTTTTT; CDR3 protein: CSAKRITGAVANTGELFF